The T cell receptor beta chain under discussion was sequenced for a study of blood T cell repertoires in COVID-19. On the study more broadly: Samples taken during acute and convalescent COVID-19 were collected in the United States, Italy and Spain. Nucleic acid was either cDNA or gDNA, and it came from T cells, B-cell-depleted T cells, or PBMCs.

Original methodology: The authors estimated nucleated cell counts from reference gene primer amplification. The table came from immunoSEQ multiplex PCR; TCRdb's copy has only in-frame clones and leaves some out. Clone size and V and J calls were adopted from that table, with D and trimming inferred from the DNA. This table holds roughly 70,000 clones, about 90% found once. CDR1 is MNHEY and CDR2 is SVGEGT in the germline V gene. The CDR3 spans 13 residues. The ends were cut back, 0 bases at V and 7 bases at J, with 10 bases in the middle. The clonotype was recovered from a woman of 80 years or more with active COVID-19. Source material: peripheral blood. V and J are TRBV6-2 or TRBV6-3 and TRBJ2-7, with D perhaps matching TRBD1 (5 bases). The chain's CDR3 is CASSYSPKGEQYF. The CDR3 nucleotides read TGTGCCAGCAGTTACTCCCCAAAGGGGGAGCAGTACTTC.